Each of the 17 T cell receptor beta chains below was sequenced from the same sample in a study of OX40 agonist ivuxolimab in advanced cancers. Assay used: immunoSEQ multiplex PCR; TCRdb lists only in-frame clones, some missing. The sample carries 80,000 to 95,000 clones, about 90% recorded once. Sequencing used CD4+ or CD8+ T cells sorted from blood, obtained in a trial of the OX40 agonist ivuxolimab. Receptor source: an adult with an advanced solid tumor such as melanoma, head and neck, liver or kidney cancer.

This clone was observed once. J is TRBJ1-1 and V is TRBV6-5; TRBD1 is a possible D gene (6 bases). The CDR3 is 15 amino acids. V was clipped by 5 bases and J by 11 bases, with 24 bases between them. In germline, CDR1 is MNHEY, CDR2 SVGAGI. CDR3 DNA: TGTGCCAGCAGTCAGGGGCCGGGAGCCATTCTTTCGGCTTTCTTT. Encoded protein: CASSQGPGAILSAFF.

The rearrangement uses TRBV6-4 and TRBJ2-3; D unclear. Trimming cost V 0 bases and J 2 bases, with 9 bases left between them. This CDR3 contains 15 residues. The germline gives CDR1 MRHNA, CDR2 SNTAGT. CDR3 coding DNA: TGTGCCAGCAGTGACTCGGCTAGTACCACAGATACGCAGTATTTT. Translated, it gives CASSDSASTTDTQYF.

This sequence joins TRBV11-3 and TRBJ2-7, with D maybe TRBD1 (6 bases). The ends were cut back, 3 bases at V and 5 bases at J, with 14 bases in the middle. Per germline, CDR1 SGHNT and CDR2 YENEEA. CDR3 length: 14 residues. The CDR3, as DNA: TGTGCCAGCAGCTTCTTCACAGGGCCCAACGAGCAGTACTTC. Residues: CASSFFTGPNEQYF.

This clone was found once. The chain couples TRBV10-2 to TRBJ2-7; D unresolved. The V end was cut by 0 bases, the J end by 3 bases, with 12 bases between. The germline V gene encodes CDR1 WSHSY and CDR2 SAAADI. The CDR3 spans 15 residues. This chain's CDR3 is CASSESRSILYEQYF. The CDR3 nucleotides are TGCGCCAGCAGTGAGTCTAGGAGTATCCTCTACGAGCAGTACTTC.

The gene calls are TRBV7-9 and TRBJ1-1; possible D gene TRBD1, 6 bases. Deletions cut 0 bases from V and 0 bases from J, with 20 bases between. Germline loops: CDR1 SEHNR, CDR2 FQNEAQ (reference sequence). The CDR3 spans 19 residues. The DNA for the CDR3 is TGTGCCAGCAGCTTAGCGGCAGGGGACGGACGAAACATGAACACTGAAGCTTTCTTT. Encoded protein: CASSLAAGDGRNMNTEAFF.

The DNA for the CDR3 is TGCGCCAGCAGCTTCCGGGAGAACACTGAAGCTTTCTTT. Amino acid sequence: CASSFRENTEAFF. J is TRBJ1-1 and V is TRBV5-1; D is uncertain. V lost 2 bases and J lost 1, with 6 bases in between. CDR3 length: 13 residues. Germline values: CDR1 SGHRS, CDR2 YFSETQ. The full variable domain, its missing parts supplied by reference TRBV5-1 and TRBJ1-1, is KAGVTQTPRYLIKTRGQQVTLSCSPISGHRSVSWYQQTPGQGLQFLFEYFSETQRNKGNFPGRFSGRQFSNSRSEMNVSTLELGDSALYLCASSFRENTEAFFGQGTRLTVV.

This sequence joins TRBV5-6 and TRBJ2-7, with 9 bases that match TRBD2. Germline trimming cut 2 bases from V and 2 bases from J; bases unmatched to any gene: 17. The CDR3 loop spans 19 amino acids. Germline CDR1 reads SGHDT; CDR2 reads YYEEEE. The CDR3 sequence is CASSFRPTQAGGRAYEQYF. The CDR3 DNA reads TGTGCCAGCAGCTTCAGACCGACCCAAGCGGGAGGTCGGGCCTACGAGCAGTACTTC.

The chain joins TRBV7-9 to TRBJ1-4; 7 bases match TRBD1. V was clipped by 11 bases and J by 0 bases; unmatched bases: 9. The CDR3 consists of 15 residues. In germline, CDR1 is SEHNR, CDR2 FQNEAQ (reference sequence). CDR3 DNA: TGTGCCGGAGGGGGACAGCTTGCAACTAATGAAAAACTGTTTTTT. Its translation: CAGGGQLATNEKLFF.

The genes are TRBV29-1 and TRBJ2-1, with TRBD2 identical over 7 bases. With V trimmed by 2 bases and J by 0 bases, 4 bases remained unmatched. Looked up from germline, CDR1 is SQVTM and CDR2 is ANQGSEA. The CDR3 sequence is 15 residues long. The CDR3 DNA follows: TGCAGCGTTGAACGGGAGGCCTTCTCCTACAATGAGCAGTTCTTC. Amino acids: CSVEREAFSYNEQFF.

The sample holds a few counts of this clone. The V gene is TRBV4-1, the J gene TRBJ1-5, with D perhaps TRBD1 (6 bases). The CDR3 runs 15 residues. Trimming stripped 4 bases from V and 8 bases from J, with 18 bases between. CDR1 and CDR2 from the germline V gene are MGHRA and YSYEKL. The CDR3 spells CASSPRTGSREPQHF. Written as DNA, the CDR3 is TGCGCCAGCAGCCCTCGTACAGGGAGTAGGGAGCCCCAGCATTTT.

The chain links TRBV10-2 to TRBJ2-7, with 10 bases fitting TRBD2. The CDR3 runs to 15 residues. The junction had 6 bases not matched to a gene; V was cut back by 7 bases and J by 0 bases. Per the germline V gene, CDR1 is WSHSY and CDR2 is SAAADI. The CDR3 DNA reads TGCGCCAGCACCGACCTAGCGGGGGACTCCTACGAGCAGTACTTC. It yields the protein CASTDLAGDSYEQYF.

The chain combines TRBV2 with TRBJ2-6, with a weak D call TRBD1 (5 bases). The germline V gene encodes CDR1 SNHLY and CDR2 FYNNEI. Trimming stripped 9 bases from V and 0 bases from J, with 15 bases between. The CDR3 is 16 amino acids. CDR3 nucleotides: TGTGCCAGATCCCAGGGCGGAAGCTCTGGGGCCAACGTCCTGACTTTC. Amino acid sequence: CARSQGGSSGANVLTF.

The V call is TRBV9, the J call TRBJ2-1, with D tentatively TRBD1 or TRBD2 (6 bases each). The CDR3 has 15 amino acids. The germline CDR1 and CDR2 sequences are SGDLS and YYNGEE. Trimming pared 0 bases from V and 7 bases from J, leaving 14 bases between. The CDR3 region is CASSVGGGPGNEQFF. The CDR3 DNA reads TGTGCCAGCAGCGTAGGAGGGGGGCCGGGAAATGAGCAGTTCTTC. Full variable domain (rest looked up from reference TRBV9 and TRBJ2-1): DSGVTQTPKHLITATGQRVTLRCSPRSGDLSVYWYQQSLDQGLQFLIQYYNGEERAKGNILERFSAQQFPDLHSELNLSSLELGDSALYFCASSVGGGPGNEQFFGPGTRLTVL.

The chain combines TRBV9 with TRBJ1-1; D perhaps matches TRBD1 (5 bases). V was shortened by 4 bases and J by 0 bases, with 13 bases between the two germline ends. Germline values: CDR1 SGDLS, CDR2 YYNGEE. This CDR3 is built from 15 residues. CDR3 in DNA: TGTGCCAGCAGCCTCGGGACCGTTATGAACACTGAAGCTTTCTTT. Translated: CASSLGTVMNTEAFF. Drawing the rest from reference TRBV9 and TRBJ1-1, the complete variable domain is DSGVTQTPKHLITATGQRVTLRCSPRSGDLSVYWYQQSLDQGLQFLIQYYNGEERAKGNILERFSAQQFPDLHSELNLSSLELGDSALYFCASSLGTVMNTEAFFGQGTRLTVV.

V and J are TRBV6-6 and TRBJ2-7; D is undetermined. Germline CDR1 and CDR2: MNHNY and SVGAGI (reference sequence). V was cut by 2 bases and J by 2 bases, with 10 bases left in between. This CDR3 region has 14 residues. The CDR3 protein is CASSYGYRAYEQYF. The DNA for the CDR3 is TGTGCCAGCAGTTACGGTTACCGAGCCTACGAGCAGTACTTC.

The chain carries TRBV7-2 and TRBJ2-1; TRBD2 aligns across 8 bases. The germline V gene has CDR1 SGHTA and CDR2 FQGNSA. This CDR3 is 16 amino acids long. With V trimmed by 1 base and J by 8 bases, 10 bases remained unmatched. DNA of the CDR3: TGTGCCAGCAGCTTAGTGAGCGGGAGCTCGGTATATGAGCAGTTCTTC. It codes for CASSLVSGSSVYEQFF. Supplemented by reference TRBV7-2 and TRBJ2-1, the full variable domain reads GAGVSQSPSNKVTEKGKDVELRCDPISGHTALYWYRQSLGQGLEFLIYFQGNSAPDKSGLPSDRFSAERTGGSVSTLTIQRTQQEDSAVYLCASSLVSGSSVYEQFFGPGTRLTVL.

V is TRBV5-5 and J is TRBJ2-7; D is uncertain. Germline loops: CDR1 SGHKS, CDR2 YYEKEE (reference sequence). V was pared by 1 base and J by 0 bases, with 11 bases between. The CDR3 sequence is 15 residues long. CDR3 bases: TGTGCCAGCAGCTTGAGCCAGGCGACCTCCTACGAGCAGTACTTC. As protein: CASSLSQATSYEQYF.